This T cell receptor beta chain originates from a study of cytomegalovirus exposure and HLA in healthy donors. The overall study: Sequencing of about 179 million T cells in an earlier analysis found more than 100 million unique TCR beta sequences.

At collection, donors were nominally healthy, but unrecorded immune exposures were probable. Primers included in the PCR were 60 Vbeta and 13 Jbeta primers. Authors' processing steps: There were around 80 million unique TCR beta chains by a later count, and some 10 million of them were shared. Libraries were prepared by immunoSEQ multiplex PCR; TCRdb keeps only in-frame clonotypes and omits some of them. Clone size and V and J calls were adopted from that table, with D and trimming inferred from the DNA. The data show some 180,000 clones, with 77% seen just once and 3.7% held by the top ten. Notes on this clone: The antigen remains unidentified. An end of the junction does not agree with germline; a read error may underlie this.

Whole-study findings and limits: Earlier analysis yielded a pattern in which most TCR beta V segments were productive about 90% or about 30% of the time.

Germline CDR1 and CDR2: SSHAT and FNYEAQ (reference sequence). The CDR3 runs 13 residues. Sequencing input: PBMCs. The chain joins TRBV7-7 to TRBJ2-5; no definite D call. TRBJ2-7 matches the DNA end more closely, so the J call is doubtful. The receptor's source is a woman aged 55-70 years in good health and CMV-seropositive. The CDR3 protein is CASSLSASYEQYF. The CDR3 DNA is TGTGCTAGCAGCTTAAGCGCTTCCTACGAGCAGTACTTC.